This section outlines one T cell receptor beta chain sequence together with its context. Its specificity is unknown. V was clipped by 4 bases and J by 0 bases, with 10 bases between them. The CDR3 is made up of 15 amino acids. The germline gives CDR1 SNHLY, CDR2 FYNNEI. These data belong to a study of T cell repertoires in ileal Crohn's disease. The table came from immunoSEQ multiplex PCR; TCRdb's copy has only in-frame clones and leaves some out. This sample has more than 11,000 clones; about 85% occur once, and the top ten carry approximately 4%. Broader study findings: Active smokers at surgery had more clonal expansions than non-smokers. Sorted CD8 T cells held more high-frequency clones than CD4. All patients with clonality above 26.8% had endoscopic recurrence.

The sequenced sample was ileal tissue. The chain links TRBV2 to TRBJ2-4; D might be TRBD2 (6 bases). The source of this sequence is an adult with Crohn's disease. The CDR3 DNA sequence: TGTGCCAGCAGTGTGGGAGGAGTAGCCAAAAACATTCAGTACTTC. Amino acid sequence: CASSVGGVAKNIQYF. The complete variable domain, with remaining parts taken from reference TRBV2 and TRBJ2-4, reads EPEVTQTPSHQVTQMGQEVILRCVPISNHLYFYWYRQILGQKVEFLVSFYNNEISEKSEIFDDQFSVERPDGSNFTLKIRSTKLEDSAMYFCASSVGGVAKNIQYFGAGTRLSVL.